This passage covers 2 T cell receptor beta chains from one sample sequenced in a study of T cell repertoires in cytomegalovirus infection. Their cognate antigens are unknown. TCRdb reanalysed the reads using MiXCR and keeps one entry per CDR3 protein. The sample records roughly 990,000 distinct CDR3 sequences, roughly 30% being singletons. The starting material was cultured CD8+ T cells from PBMCs, obtained from culture after CMV antigen stimulation. These receptors came from a human donor in good health (CMV status not recorded). Some clones in this sample may be carry-over from other donors' samples.

There are a few counts of this clonotype. The genes are TRBV6-1 and TRBJ2-1; a weak D match, TRBD2 (6 bases). Germline loops: CDR1 MNHNS, CDR2 SASEGT. V shed 5 bases and J shed 9 bases, with 8 bases lying between them. The CDR3 sequence is 11 residues long. CDR3 protein: CASSRGFEQFF. The CDR3 DNA reads as TGTGCCAGCAGTCGGGGGTTTGAGCAGTTCTTC.

Concerning this clonotype: A read error may explain this, as a much larger clone is one base away. This chain uses TRBV15 with TRBJ1-5, with 7 bases aligning to TRBD1. Germline V lookup: CDR1 LNHNV, CDR2 YYDKDF (reference sequence). V shed 3 bases, J shed 1 base, and the junction held 12 bases outside the gene matches. This CDR3 has 18 amino acids. In DNA, the CDR3 is TGTGCCACCAGCAGGGGCTCAAATACAGGGGAAAGCAATCAGCCCCAGCATTTT. It is translated as CATSRGSNTGESNQPQHF.